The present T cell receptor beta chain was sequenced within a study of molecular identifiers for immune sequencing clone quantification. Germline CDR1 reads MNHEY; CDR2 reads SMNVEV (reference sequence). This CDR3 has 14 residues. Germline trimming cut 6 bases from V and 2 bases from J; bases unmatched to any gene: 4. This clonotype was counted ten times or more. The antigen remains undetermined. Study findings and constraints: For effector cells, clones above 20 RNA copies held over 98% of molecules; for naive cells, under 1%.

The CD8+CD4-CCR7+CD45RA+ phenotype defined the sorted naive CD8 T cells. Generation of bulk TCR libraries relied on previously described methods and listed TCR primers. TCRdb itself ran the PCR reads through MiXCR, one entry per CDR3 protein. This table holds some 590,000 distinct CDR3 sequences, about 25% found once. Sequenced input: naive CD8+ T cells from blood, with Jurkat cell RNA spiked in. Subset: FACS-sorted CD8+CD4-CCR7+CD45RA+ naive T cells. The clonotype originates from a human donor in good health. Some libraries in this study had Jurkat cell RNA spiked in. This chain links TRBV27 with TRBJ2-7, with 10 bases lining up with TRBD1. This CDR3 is CASSFGTGAYEQYF. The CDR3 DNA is TGTGCCAGCAGCTTTGGGACAGGGGCCTACGAGCAGTACTTC.